These 18 T cell receptor beta chains were sequenced from one sample in a study of identifying expanded T cells in peripheral blood. TCRdb keeps only in-frame clones here, not all; method: immunoSEQ multiplex PCR. This repertoire shows 90,000 to 120,000 clones, around 89% found once; its top ten account for 15% to 20%. Sequencing was performed on blood. These receptors were taken from a person between 18 and 69 years old in good health.

The chain combines TRBV4-3 with TRBJ2-1; 8 bases align to TRBD1. J lost 2 bases, V lost 4 bases, and 7 bases had no gene match. Germline CDR1 and CDR2: LGHNA and YSLEER. CDR3 length equals 16 residues. The CDR3 reads CASSRGQGATYNEQFF. Written as DNA, the CDR3 is TGCGCCAGCAGCCGCGGGCAGGGGGCCACCTACAATGAGCAGTTCTTC.

The gene calls are TRBV27 and TRBJ2-1; 13 bases line up with TRBD2. Germline V gene sequence: CDR1 MNHEY, CDR2 SMNVEV (reference sequence). The length of the CDR3 is 14 residues. The trim removed 5 bases at V and 7 bases at J, leaving 2 bases unmatched. DNA for the CDR3: TGTGCCAGCAGTCGACTAGCGGGGGGAAATGAGCAGTTCTTC. It specifies CASSRLAGGNEQFF.

This clone was seen more than once but under ten times. The genes are TRBV6-1 and TRBJ2-3, with TRBD2 matching 13 bases. Germline V gene lookup returns CDR1 MNHNS and CDR2 SASEGT. The length of the CDR3 is 16 residues. With 0 bases clipped from V and 4 bases from J, the junction kept 1 base outside the gene matches. This CDR3 is CASSEALAGGPDTQYF. CDR3 sequence (DNA): TGTGCCAGCAGTGAAGCACTAGCGGGGGGGCCAGATACGCAGTATTTT.

The gene calls are TRBV28 and TRBJ2-5; D remains ambiguous. The CDR3 is 13 residues long. V was shortened by 1 base and J by 2 bases, with 5 bases between the two germline ends. Per the germline V gene, CDR1 is MDHEN and CDR2 is SYDVKM. CDR3 protein: CASSLSGQETQYF. CDR3 coding DNA: TGTGCCAGCAGTTTATCCGGACAAGAGACCCAGTACTTC. The full variable domain, with the rest looked up from reference TRBV28 and TRBJ2-5, is DVKVTQSSRYLVKRTGEKVFLECVQDMDHENMFWYRQDPGLGLRLIYFSYDVKMKEKGDIPEGYSVSREKKERFSLILESASTNQTSMYLCASSLSGQETQYFGPGTRLLVL.

The chain combines TRBV5-1 with TRBJ2-5, with a weak D call TRBD1 (6 bases). Germline values: CDR1 SGHRS, CDR2 YFSETQ. The CDR3 is 15 amino acids. V was trimmed by 4 bases and J by 1 base, leaving 14 bases between them. The CDR3, as DNA: TGCGCCAGCAGCCTGACCACAGGGTTCCAAGAGACCCAGTACTTC. It translates to CASSLTTGFQETQYF.

The chain is built from TRBV18 and TRBJ2-7; D gene unclear. The length of the CDR3 is 13 residues. The ends were cut back, 4 bases at V and 5 bases at J, with 12 bases in the middle. Germline V gene data show CDR1 as KGHSH and CDR2 as LQKENI. This CDR3 is CASSRNGQDEQYF. Written as DNA, the CDR3 is TGTGCCAGCTCACGAAACGGTCAGGACGAGCAGTACTTC.

The chain links TRBV27 to TRBJ2-7; D not certain. Germline V gives CDR1 MNHEY, CDR2 SMNVEV (reference sequence). V gave up 8 bases and J gave up 0 bases, with 14 bases separating them. The CDR3 has 14 amino acids. CDR3 sequence reads: CASRRMPSSYEQYF. Written as DNA, the CDR3 is TGTGCCAGCCGACGAATGCCCAGCTCCTACGAGCAGTACTTC.

J is TRBJ1-3 and V is TRBV7-2; D is ambiguous. The ends were cut back, 4 bases at V and 2 bases at J, with 9 bases in the middle. Per the germline V gene, CDR1 is SGHTA and CDR2 is FQGNSA. The CDR3 is 14 amino acids. CDR3 protein: CASSSTPTGNTIYF. Here the CDR3 DNA reads TGTGCCAGCAGCTCAACTCCTACTGGAAACACCATATATTTT.

The chain is built from TRBV27 and TRBJ1-1; D call uncertain. From germline, CDR1 is MNHEY and CDR2 SMNVEV (reference sequence). The CDR3 totals 14 residues. V was shortened by 6 bases and J by 0 bases, with 11 bases between the two germline ends. The CDR3 DNA reads as TGTGCCAGCAGACTCCAATGGATGAACACTGAAGCTTTCTTT. This sequence encodes CASRLQWMNTEAFF.

This clone came up once. A junction end diverges from the germline sequence, so it may reflect a read error. The chain couples TRBV2 to TRBJ1-1; no clear D gene. Germline assignment: CDR1 SNHLY and CDR2 FYNNEI. This CDR3 contains 13 residues. The CDR3 nucleotides are TGTGCCAGCAGTTTAGTTCCGAACGCTGAAGCTTTCTTT. This encodes CASSLVPNAEAFF.

This rearrangement joins TRBV23-1 to TRBJ2-4; tentative D call: TRBD1 (6 bases). TRBV23-1 is an ORF for which the function is uncertain. The CDR3 has 14 amino acids. The V and J ends lost 6 bases and 7 bases respectively, with 16 bases between them. The DNA of the CDR3 is TGCGCCAGCAGCCAGGAGCGAAGGGGGAACATTCAGTACTTC. Protein product: CASSQERRGNIQYF.

The J gene is TRBJ1-4, the V gene TRBV5-6, with D perhaps matching TRBD1 (5 bases). The germline CDR1 and CDR2 sequences are SGHDT and YYEEEE. The CDR3 has 15 residues. V lost 1 base and J 5 bases, leaving 12 bases between the germline ends. The CDR3 region has the DNA TGTGCCAGCAGCTTGCAGGGTATTCGGAATGAAAAACTGTTTTTT. It codes for CASSLQGIRNEKLFF.

For the CDR3, the DNA is TGTGCCAGCAGTCTCCCGGGGACTATCTACAATGAGCAGTTCTTC. This encodes CASSLPGTIYNEQFF. V is TRBV7-9 and J is TRBJ2-1, with 7 positions matching TRBD2. The trim removed 6 bases at V and 3 bases at J, leaving 8 bases unmatched. CDR1 and CDR2 from the germline V gene are SEHNR and FQNEAQ (reference sequence). The CDR3 length is 15 residues. Full variable domain (missing parts from reference TRBV7-9 and TRBJ2-1): DTGVSQNPRHKITKRGQNVTFRCDPISEHNRLYWYRQTLGQGPEFLTYFQNEAQLEKSRLLSDRFSAERPKGSFSTLEIQRTEQGDSAMYLCASSLPGTIYNEQFFGPGTRLTVL.

The chain recombines TRBV2 with TRBJ2-7, with D perhaps matching TRBD1 or TRBD2 (5 bases each). Germline V gene data show CDR1 as SNHLY and CDR2 as FYNNEI. The CDR3 is 11 amino acids. The V end was cut by 6 bases, the J end by 7 bases, with 10 bases between. The CDR3 region has the DNA TGTGCCAGCAGGGGGGAGTGGGAGCAGTACTTC. Its translation is CASRGEWEQYF.

The chain recombines TRBV9 with TRBJ2-6, with 7 bases aligning to TRBD1. The CDR3 contains 19 residues. The germline gives CDR1 SGDLS, CDR2 YYNGEE. Losses at the gene ends were 4 bases for V and 4 bases for J; bases not matched to a gene: 17. The CDR3 DNA follows: TGTGCCAGCAGCCGACTTTTTAGCCCGACAGGGTACGGGGCCAACGTCCTGACTTTC. It translates to CASSRLFSPTGYGANVLTF.

The rearrangement links TRBV5-1 to TRBJ1-1, with a tentative D call TRBD1 (5 bases). Trimming stripped 6 bases from V and 1 base from J, with 13 bases between. The CDR3 runs to 14 residues. The germline gives CDR1 SGHRS, CDR2 YFSETQ. CDR3 amino acids: CASNRGDGNTEAFF. For the CDR3, the DNA is TGCGCCAGCAACCGGGGGGATGGGAACACTGAAGCTTTCTTT. Full variable domain (missing parts from reference TRBV5-1 and TRBJ1-1): KAGVTQTPRYLIKTRGQQVTLSCSPISGHRSVSWYQQTPGQGLQFLFEYFSETQRNKGNFPGRFSGRQFSNSRSEMNVSTLELGDSALYLCASNRGDGNTEAFFGQGTRLTVV.

V and J are TRBV7-7 and TRBJ2-5, with no clear D. Germline-derived CDR1 and CDR2 are SSHAT and FNYEAQ (reference sequence). The ends were cut back, 2 bases at V and 7 bases at J, with 17 bases in the middle. The CDR3 consists of 15 residues. The CDR3 DNA sequence: TGTGCCAGCAGCTTAAGCCCTCCAAATGTGGGGACCCAGTACTTC. It specifies CASSLSPPNVGTQYF.

This chain connects TRBV30 to TRBJ2-5; D is undetermined. V was pared by 0 bases and J by 5 bases, with 13 bases between. Germline V gives CDR1 GTSNPN, CDR2 SVGIG (reference sequence). The CDR3 is 14 amino acids. The chain's CDR3 is CAWSVGWSGETQYF. The DNA of the CDR3 is TGTGCCTGGAGTGTAGGATGGTCCGGGGAGACCCAGTACTTC.